What follows are 9 T cell receptor beta chains derived from one specimen sequenced in a study of blood T cell repertoires in COVID-19. Repertoires were generated with immunoSEQ multiplex PCR, while TCRdb's copy carries only in-frame clones and drops some. This sample has approximately 400,000 clones, with about nine tenths found just once. The sample was PBMCs or T cells enriched from blood (not recorded which). The receptors originated from a woman aged 40 to 49 who had been exposed to COVID-19.

This chain links TRBV5-4 with TRBJ1-6; 7 positions match TRBD1. V shed 4 bases, J shed 6 bases, and the junction held 10 bases outside the gene matches. The germline CDR1 and CDR2 sequences are SGHNT and YYREEE (reference sequence). The length of the CDR3 is 16 residues. CDR3: CASSRTGEAINSPLHF. CDR3 bases: TGTGCCAGCAGCCGTACAGGGGAAGCTATTAATTCACCCCTCCACTTT. Together with reference TRBV5-4 and TRBJ1-6, the CDR3 gives the full variable domain: ETGVTQSPTHLIKTRGQQVTLRCSSQSGHNTVSWYQQALGQGPQFIFQYYREEENGRGNFPPRFSGLQFPNYSSELNVNALELDDSALYLCASSRTGEAINSPLHFGNGTRLTVT.

This clone was seen only once. The CDR3 protein is CAWSARQGRADTQYF. CDR3 DNA: TGTGCCTGGAGTGCGCGGCAGGGCCGTGCAGATACGCAGTATTTT. This chain uses TRBV30 with TRBJ2-3; D perhaps matches TRBD1 (5 bases). The CDR3 has 15 residues. Germline-derived CDR1 and CDR2 are GTSNPN and SVGIG (reference sequence). Trimming cost V 1 base and J 4 bases, with 15 bases left between them.

The gene calls are TRBV21-1 and TRBJ1-3; the table's D gene call, TRBD1, was not cross checked with the DNA. TRBV21-1 is shown as a pseudogene. The CDR3 contains 15 residues. CDR3 in amino acids: CASKPQTALGNTIYF. CDR3 coding DNA: TGTGCCAGCAAACCTCAGACAGCGCTAGGAAACACCATATATTTT.

The chain carries TRBV27 and TRBJ1-2, with D perhaps matching TRBD1 (6 bases). Germline loops: CDR1 MNHEY, CDR2 SMNVEV (reference sequence). Between the trimmed V and J ends, which lost 6 bases and 0 bases, there was a span of 14 bases. The CDR3 runs 15 residues. CDR3 amino acids: CASSKDRSTNYGYTF. The CDR3 DNA reads as TGTGCCAGCAGCAAAGACAGGTCTACTAACTATGGCTACACCTTC.

V is TRBV2 and J is TRBJ2-1; D perhaps matches TRBD2 (6 bases). Germline V gene lookup returns CDR1 SNHLY and CDR2 FYNNEI. The CDR3 is 13 amino acids. V lost 7 bases and J 3 bases, leaving 10 bases between the germline ends. This CDR3 is CASISGLYNEQFF. Written as DNA, the CDR3 is TGTGCCAGCATTAGCGGCCTCTACAATGAGCAGTTCTTC.

The chain recombines TRBV19 with TRBJ2-6; no reliable D call. With 0 bases removed from V and 4 bases from J, the gap between germline ends came to 4 bases. CDR3 length: 14 residues. The germline V gene has CDR1 LNHDA and CDR2 SQIVND (reference sequence). In DNA, the CDR3 is TGTGCCAGTAGTATAGATGGCGGGGCCAACGTCCTGACTTTC. Its protein is CASSIDGGANVLTF.

This clone was counted between two and nine times. The rearrangement joins TRBV6-1 to TRBJ2-3; D call uncertain. V lost 2 bases and J lost 9, with 12 bases in between. Germline CDR1 is MNHNS and CDR2 is SASEGT. CDR3 length: 13 residues. The CDR3 spells CASSETSHVTQYF. Here the CDR3 DNA reads TGTGCCAGCAGTGAAACGAGCCACGTCACGCAGTATTTT.

The chain employs TRBV4-2 and TRBJ1-5, with D possibly matching TRBD1 (5 bases). The CDR3 spans 17 residues. From germline, CDR1 is LGHNA and CDR2 YNFKEQ. V was clipped by 3 bases and J by 1 base, with 16 bases between them. Here the CDR3 reads CASSQEPGDLSNQPQHF. The CDR3 bases are TGTGCCAGCAGCCAGGAACCGGGGGATTTGAGCAATCAGCCCCAGCATTTT.

The genes are TRBV2 and TRBJ1-2; 7 bases line up with TRBD1. Germline CDR1 is SNHLY and CDR2 is FYNNEI. The CDR3 has 15 residues. The ends lost 5 bases at V and 8 bases at J; junction bases unmatched: 14. The chain's CDR3 is CASSLRQGQLSGYTF. In DNA form, the CDR3 reads TGTGCCAGCAGTCTTCGACAGGGACAGCTTTCAGGCTACACCTTC.